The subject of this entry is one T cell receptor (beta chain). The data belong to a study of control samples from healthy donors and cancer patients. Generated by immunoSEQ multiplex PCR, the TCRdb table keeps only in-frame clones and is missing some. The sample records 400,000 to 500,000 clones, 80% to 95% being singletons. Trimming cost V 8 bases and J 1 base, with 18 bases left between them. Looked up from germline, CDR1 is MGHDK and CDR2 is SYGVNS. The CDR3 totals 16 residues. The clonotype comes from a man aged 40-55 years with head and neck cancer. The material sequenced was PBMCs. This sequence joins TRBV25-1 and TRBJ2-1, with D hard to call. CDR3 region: CASEEKRQNSYNEQFF. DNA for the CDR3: TGTGCCAGCGAAGAAAAGCGACAAAATTCCTACAATGAGCAGTTCTTC.